These T cell receptor beta chains were read from a single sample in a study of T cell responses to AZD1222 COVID-19 vaccine. TCRdb keeps only in-frame clones here, not all; method: immunoSEQ multiplex PCR. This sample has 180,000 or so clones, with around nine tenths found just once. The material sequenced was peripheral blood, taken on day 0 of AZD1222 vaccination. These receptors all come from an adult in good health. CDR3s include the opening cysteine and the closing phenylalanine or tryptophan. Fields, in order: V gene, J gene, clone size, D gene, CDR3 DNA, CDR3 protein. The D gene is left open where the match is weak. Part of the rows lack a size; the others show once, few, many or a class for expanded clones.

TRBV19,TRBJ1-2,NA,NA,TGTGCCAGTAGTCCCCGGAGCGTCTGGGGACGAAATGGCTACACCTTC,CASSPRSVWGRNGYTF
TRBV20-1,TRBJ2-3,NA,NA,TGCAGTGCTATCGGGGCGGAGTATTTT,CSAIGAEYF
TRBV23-1,TRBJ2-3,NA,TRBD1,TGCGCCAGCAGTCAACCTAAACAGGGGGGCACAGATACGCAGTATTTT,CASSQPKQGGTDTQYF
TRBV29-1,TRBJ1-1,NA,NA,TGCAGCGGGACAGAGAACACTGAAGCTTTCTTT,CSGTENTEAFF
TRBV30,TRBJ2-3,NA,NA,TGTGCCTGGAGTTCGAGGACTATGGCTAGCACAGATACGCAGTATTTT,CAWSSRTMASTDTQYF
TRBV30,TRBJ1-3,NA,NA,TGTGCCTGCCGTAGGCCTGGAAACACCATATATTTT,CACRRPGNTIYF
TRBV12-3/TRBV12-4,TRBJ2-1,NA,NA,TGTGCCAGCAGCCCTGTAAGGGAGCAGTTCTTC,CASSPVREQFF
TRBV6-5,TRBJ2-5,NA,TRBD2,TGTGCCAGCACTTTACTAGCGGGAGCACAAGAGACCCAGTACTTC,CASTLLAGAQETQYF
TRBV18,TRBJ1-3,NA,NA,TGTGCCAGCTCCCTGGGGGCTGGAAACACCATATATTTT,CASSLGAGNTIYF
TRBV15,TRBJ1-2,NA,TRBD1,TGTGCCACCAGCAGAAGCGGACAGGGGGCCTATGGCTACACCTTC,CATSRSGQGAYGYTF
TRBV19,TRBJ2-7,NA,TRBD2,TGTGCCAGTAGTATCGGGGGGAGCCCCTACGAGCAGTACTTC,CASSIGGSPYEQYF
TRBV2,TRBJ1-1,NA,NA,TGTGCCAGCAGTGAACGCATCATGAACACTGAAGCTTTCTTT,CASSERIMNTEAFF
TRBV29-1,TRBJ1-1,NA,NA,TGCAGCGCCGTCGGGGGAGGGGCTGAAGCTTTCTTT,CSAVGGGAEAFF
TRBV3-1/TRBV3-2,TRBJ2-5,NA,NA,TGTGCCAGCAGCCAAGTGTGGATGGAGACCCAGTACTTC,CASSQVWMETQYF
TRBV5-1,TRBJ2-5,NA,TRBD2,TGCGCCAGCAGCCATGGGACTACCGGGCAAGAGACCCAGTACTTC,CASSHGTTGQETQYF
TRBV5-1,TRBJ2-2,NA,NA,TGCGCCAGCAGCCAGCTCCGGACGGGACCGAACACCGGGGAGCTGTTTTTT,CASSQLRTGPNTGELFF
TRBV28,TRBJ1-5,NA,TRBD1,TGTGCCAGCAGCCTACAGGGGCCGGTGGGCAATCAGCCCCAGCATTTT,CASSLQGPVGNQPQHF
TRBV29-1,TRBJ1-1,NA,TRBD1,TGCAGCATCGGGACAGGGAACACTGAAGCTTTCTTT,CSIGTGNTEAFF
TRBV4-1,TRBJ1-5,few,NA,TGCGCCAGCAGCACTGACTCAGGGACCAGTCAGCCCCAGCATTTT,CASSTDSGTSQPQHF
TRBV10-3,TRBJ2-5,NA,TRBD2,TGTGCCATCGGGACCGGGACTAGCCCCTTACAAGAGACCCAGTACTTC,CAIGTGTSPLQETQYF
TRBV5-5,TRBJ2-7,NA,NA,TGTGCCAGCAGCTTTCAAAGCTACGAGCAGTACTTC,CASSFQSYEQYF
TRBV10-1,TRBJ2-2,NA,NA,TGCGCCAGCAGTGAGTCGGGGTCCACCGGGGAGCTGTTTTTT,CASSESGSTGELFF
TRBV9,TRBJ2-1,NA,TRBD1,TGTGCCAGCAGCAGGGACAGGGGAATAAATGAGCAGTTCTTC,CASSRDRGINEQFF
TRBV7-9,TRBJ2-7,NA,NA,TGTGCCAGCAGCTTTCTTATGACAGGGCAGGGGGGCGAGCAGTACTTC,CASSFLMTGQGGEQYF
TRBV7-2,TRBJ1-1,once,NA,TGTGCCAGCAGCCCCGGCGGCTTCCTGAACACTGAAGCTTTCTTT,CASSPGGFLNTEAFF
TRBV28,TRBJ1-1,NA,TRBD1,TGTGCCAGCAGTCCCTACAGGGGAATAGGGACTGAAGCTTTCTTT,CASSPYRGIGTEAFF
TRBV5-6,TRBJ2-2,NA,NA,TGTGCCAGCAGCTTGCCAGGGCCCCCCGGGGAGCTGTTTTTT,CASSLPGPPGELFF
TRBV19,TRBJ2-2,NA,NA,TGTGCCAGTGTAGCGGACTGGGGGTACACCGGGGAGCTGTTTTTT,CASVADWGYTGELFF
TRBV15,TRBJ2-5,NA,NA,TGTGCCACCAGCAGAGGGGAGACCCAGTACTTC,CATSRGETQYF
TRBV6-1,TRBJ1-2,NA,NA,TGTGCCAGCAGTGAAAGTTGGGGAGGTTCCCCCTATGGCTACACCTTC,CASSESWGGSPYGYTF
TRBV5-1,TRBJ2-7,NA,NA,TGCGCCAGCAGTAGTCAAGCCCCGGCCTACGAGCAGTACTTC,CASSSQAPAYEQYF
TRBV5-6,TRBJ2-1,NA,TRBD2,TGTGCCAGCAGCTTGGGGGCGGGGGGGGGCTACAATGAGCAGTTCTTC,CASSLGAGGGYNEQFF
TRBV12-3/TRBV12-4,TRBJ1-5,NA,NA,TGTGCCAGCAGTTACGACAACAATCAGCCCCAGCATTTT,CASSYDNNQPQHF
TRBV9,TRBJ2-2,NA,NA,TGTGCCAGCAGCCCAAGAGGGCATCCGAACACCGGGGAGCTGTTTTTT,CASSPRGHPNTGELFF
TRBV15,TRBJ1-2,once,NA,TGTGCCACAAGCAGGGGCGCGGGGCGGGAGTATGGCTACACCTTC,CATSRGAGREYGYTF
TRBV7-2,TRBJ1-4,few,NA,TGTGCCAGCAGCCCACGATATGAAGAAAAACTGTTTTTT,CASSPRYEEKLFF
TRBV6-5,TRBJ2-1,once,NA,TGTGCCAGCACCGGGACCCTTCACAATGAGCAGTTCTTC,CASTGTLHNEQFF
TRBV29-1,TRBJ2-3,few,TRBD2,TGCAGCCAGCGGGGGACGGGAGATACGCAGTATTTT,CSQRGTGDTQYF
TRBV20-1,TRBJ2-5,NA,TRBD2,TGCAGTGCTAGTAGGACTAGCCAAGAGACCCAGTACTTC,CSASRTSQETQYF
TRBV12-3/TRBV12-4,TRBJ2-7,NA,NA,TGTGCCAGCAGTTTTTCGGCTAGCTACGAGCAGTACTTC,CASSFSASYEQYF
TRBV2,TRBJ2-3,NA,TRBD2,TGTGCCAGCAGTGAATATATGGGACTAGCGGGACAGGGTGGGAAAACAGATACGCAGTATTTT,CASSEYMGLAGQGGKTDTQYF
TRBV15,TRBJ1-1,once,NA,TGTGCCACCAGCTCCTGGCGGCTGAACACTGAAGCTTTCTTT,CATSSWRLNTEAFF
TRBV15,TRBJ1-1,NA,NA,TGTGCCACCAGCAGAGCTAAACAGAGTATCGTATGGGGGACTGAAGCTTTCTTT,CATSRAKQSIVWGTEAFF
TRBV6-5,TRBJ1-3,once,TRBD1,TGTGCCAGCAGTTTGACAGGGGGAAACTCTGGAAACACCATATATTTT,CASSLTGGNSGNTIYF
TRBV6-6,TRBJ1-5,NA,NA,TGTGCCAGCAGTTCCCCCAGACAGGTGTTCAATCAGCCCCAGCATTTT,CASSSPRQVFNQPQHF
TRBV7-9,TRBJ1-5,NA,NA,TGTGCCAGCAGCCCCACGGGTCAGCCCCAGCATTTT,CASSPTGQPQHF
TRBV5-1,TRBJ2-1,NA,TRBD2,TGCGCCAGCAGCTTGCCGGGGGGGAACAATGAGCAGTTCTTC,CASSLPGGNNEQFF